The entry below gives a single TCR beta chain sequence along with its context. In germline, CDR1 is LGHNA, CDR2 YNFKEQ. The CDR3 has 17 amino acids. V was clipped by 2 bases and J by 7 bases; unmatched bases: 12. This specimen comes from a study of control samples from healthy donors and cancer patients. TCRdb keeps only in-frame clones here, not all; method: immunoSEQ multiplex PCR. This table holds 25,000 to 30,000 clones, around nine tenths found once. The clonotype comes from a woman between 40 and 55 years old with lung cancer. This sequence joins TRBV4-2 and TRBJ2-2; 8 nucleotides line up with TRBD2. The specimen sequenced was PBMCs. CDR3 protein: CASSQLGAGGVFGELFF. In nucleotides, the CDR3 is TGTGCCAGCAGCCAACTTGGGGCGGGGGGCGTGTTCGGGGAGCTGTTTTTT.